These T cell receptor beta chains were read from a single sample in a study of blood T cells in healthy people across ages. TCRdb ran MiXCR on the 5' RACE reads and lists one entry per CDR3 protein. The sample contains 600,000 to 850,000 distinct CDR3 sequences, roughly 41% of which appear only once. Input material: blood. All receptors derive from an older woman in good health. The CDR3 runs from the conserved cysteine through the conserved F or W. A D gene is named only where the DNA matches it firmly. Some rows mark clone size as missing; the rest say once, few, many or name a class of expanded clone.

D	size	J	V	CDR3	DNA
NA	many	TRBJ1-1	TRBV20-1	CSARDLDSQNTEAFF	TGCAGTGCTAGAGATTTGGACAGTCAGAACACTGAAGCTTTCTTT
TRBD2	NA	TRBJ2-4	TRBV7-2	CASAKPGTMNNEQYF	TGTGCCAGCGCCAAGCCCGGGACTATGAACAATGAGCAGTACTTC
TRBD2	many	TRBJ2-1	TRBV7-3	CASSSRTSGGYNEQFF	TGTGCCAGCAGCTCGCGGACTAGCGGGGGTTACAATGAGCAGTTCTTC
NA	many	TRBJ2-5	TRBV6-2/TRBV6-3	CASSLMSHQETQYF	TGTGCCAGCAGTTTAATGTCCCACCAAGAGACCCAGTACTTC
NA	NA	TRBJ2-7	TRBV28	CASSLGIEAYEQYF	TGTGCCAGCAGTTTGGGGATTGAGGCGTACGAGCAGTACTTC
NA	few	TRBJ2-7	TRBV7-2	CASSLGGDYYEQYF	TGTGCCAGCAGCTTAGGCGGAGATTACTACGAGCAGTACTTC
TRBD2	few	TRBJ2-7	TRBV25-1	CASSETAGYSYEQYF	TGTGCCAGCAGTGAAACAGCGGGATATTCCTACGAGCAGTACTTC
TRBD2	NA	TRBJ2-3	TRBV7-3	CASNRLAGDLGTQYF	TGTGCCAGCAACCGTCTAGCGGGAGACTTGGGTACGCAGTATTTT
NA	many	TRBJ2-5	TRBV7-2	CASSLAGQAKGGTQYF	TGTGCCAGCAGCTTAGCCGGACAGGCCAAGGGGGGGACCCAGTACTTC
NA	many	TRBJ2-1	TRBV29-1	CSVEVVSYNEQFF	TGCAGCGTTGAAGTGGTCTCCTACAATGAGCAGTTCTTC
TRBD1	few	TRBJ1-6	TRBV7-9	CASSQDRGNSPLHF	TGTGCCAGCAGCCAAGACAGGGGAAATTCACCCCTCCACTTT
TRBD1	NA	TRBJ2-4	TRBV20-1	CSAGTGGNIQYF	TGCAGTGCCGGGACAGGGGGCAACATTCAGTACTTC
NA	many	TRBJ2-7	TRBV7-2	CASSATGTIAYEQYF	TGTGCCAGCAGCGCCACGGGGACAATCGCATACGAGCAGTACTTC
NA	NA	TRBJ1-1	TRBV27	CASSPGLYTEAFF	TGTGCCAGCAGCCCCGGACTGTACACTGAAGCTTTCTTT
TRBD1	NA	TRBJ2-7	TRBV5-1	CASSVGQAAYEQYF	TGCGCCAGCAGCGTGGGACAGGCGGCATACGAGCAGTACTTC
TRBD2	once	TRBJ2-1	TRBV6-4	CATSPSGSNEQFF	TGTGCCACCTCCCCCAGCGGGAGTAATGAGCAGTTCTTC
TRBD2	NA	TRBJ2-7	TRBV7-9	CASTTGLAGAEQYF	TGTGCCAGCACCACCGGACTAGCGGGGGCCGAGCAGTACTTC
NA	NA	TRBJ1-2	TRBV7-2	CASKSGGAPYGYTF	TGTGCCAGCAAATCCGGGGGGGCCCCCTATGGCTACACCTTC
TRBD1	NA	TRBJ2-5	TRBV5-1	CVSSLGQGRQETQYF	TGCGTCAGCAGCTTGGGACAGGGTAGACAAGAGACCCAGTACTTC
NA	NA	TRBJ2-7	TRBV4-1	CASSRMVGTYEQYF	TGCGCCAGCAGCCGCATGGTAGGCACCTACGAGCAGTACTTC
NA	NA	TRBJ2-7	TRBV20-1	CSASPGLGYDNEQYF	TGCAGTGCTAGTCCGGGGCTGGGGTATGACAATGAGCAGTACTTC
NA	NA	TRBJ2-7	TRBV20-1	CSARDPPEQYF	TGCAGTGCTAGAGATCCCCCCGAGCAGTACTTC
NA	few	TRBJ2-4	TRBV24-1	CATSHGGNIQYF	TGTGCCACCAGTCACGGCGGAAACATTCAGTACTTC
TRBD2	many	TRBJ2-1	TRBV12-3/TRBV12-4	CASSRTRASNEQFF	TGTGCCAGCAGTCGGACTAGAGCCAGTAATGAGCAGTTCTTC
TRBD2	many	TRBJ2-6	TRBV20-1	CSARDPQRGASGANVLTF	TGCAGTGCTAGAGATCCGCAGCGGGGGGCCTCTGGGGCCAACGTCCTGACTTTC
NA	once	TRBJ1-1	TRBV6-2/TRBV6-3	CANRSGGSDTEAFF	TGTGCCAACAGATCTGGGGGGTCGGACACTGAAGCTTTCTTT
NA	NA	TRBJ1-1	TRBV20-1	CSASVGGAKVNTEAFF	TGCAGTGCCTCTGTTGGGGGCGCGAAAGTGAACACTGAAGCTTTCTTT
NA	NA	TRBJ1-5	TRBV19	CASSIAGAQPQHF	TGTGCCAGTAGTATTGCCGGGGCTCAGCCCCAGCATTTT
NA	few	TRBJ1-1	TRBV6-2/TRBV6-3	CASSYLRENTEAFF	TGTGCCAGCAGTTACCTCAGGGAGAACACTGAAGCTTTCTTT
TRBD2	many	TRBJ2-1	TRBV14	CASSSAAWASGSNEQFF	TGTGCCAGCAGCTCCGCAGCATGGGCTAGCGGTTCCAATGAGCAGTTCTTC
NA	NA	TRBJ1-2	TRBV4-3	CASSQFEVQGTNYGYTF	TGCGCCAGCAGCCAATTTGAAGTACAAGGAACTAACTATGGCTACACCTTC
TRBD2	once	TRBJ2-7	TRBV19	CASQNSGGADEQYF	TGTGCCAGTCAAAATAGCGGGGGCGCGGATGAGCAGTACTTC
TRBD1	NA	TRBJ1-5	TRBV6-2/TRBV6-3	CASTDGDRGQPQHF	TGTGCCAGCACCGATGGGGACAGGGGACAGCCCCAGCATTTT
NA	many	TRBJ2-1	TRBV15	CATSRDKGSYNEQFF	TGTGCCACCAGCAGAGATAAAGGCTCCTACAATGAGCAGTTCTTC
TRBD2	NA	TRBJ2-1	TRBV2	CASSVGSGGSNEQFF	TGTGCCAGCAGTGTTGGTAGCGGGGGGTCCAATGAGCAGTTCTTC
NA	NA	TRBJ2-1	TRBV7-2	CASSPDSASYNEQFF	TGTGCCAGCAGCCCCGACTCGGCCTCCTACAATGAGCAGTTCTTC
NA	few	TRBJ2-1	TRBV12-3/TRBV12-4	CASSFGRGEQFF	TGTGCCAGCAGTTTTGGGAGAGGTGAGCAGTTCTTC
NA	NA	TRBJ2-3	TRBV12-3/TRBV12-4	CASTPGPGALTDTQYF	TGTGCCAGCACCCCTGGACCGGGAGCCCTCACAGATACGCAGTATTTT
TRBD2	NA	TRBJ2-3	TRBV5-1	CASSLLAGITDTQYF	TGCGCCAGCAGCCTACTAGCGGGGATCACAGATACGCAGTATTTT
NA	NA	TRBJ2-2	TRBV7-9	CASSFDLGELFF	TGTGCCAGCAGCTTCGACCTCGGGGAGCTGTTTTTT
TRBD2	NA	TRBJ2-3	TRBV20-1	CSARGIGLAGAIDTQYF	TGCAGTGCTAGAGGGATAGGACTAGCGGGAGCTATAGATACGCAGTATTTT
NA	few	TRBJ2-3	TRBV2	CASRGLLEVRGRTDTQYF	TGTGCCAGCAGGGGGCTCCTGGAAGTACGGGGGAGAACAGATACGCAGTATTTT
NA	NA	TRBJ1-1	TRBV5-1	CASWETVNTEAFF	TGCGCCAGCTGGGAGACAGTGAACACTGAAGCTTTCTTT
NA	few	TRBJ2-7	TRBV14	CASSVGLYEQYF	TGTGCCAGCAGCGTGGGGCTTTACGAGCAGTACTTC
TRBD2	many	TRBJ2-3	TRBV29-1	CSVEEGEGDTQYF	TGCAGCGTTGAAGAAGGGGAGGGAGATACGCAGTATTTT
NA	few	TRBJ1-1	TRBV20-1	CSADFNRNTEAFF	TGCAGTGCTGACTTTAACAGGAACACTGAAGCTTTCTTT
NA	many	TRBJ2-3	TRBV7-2	CASSQGPGRTDTQYF	TGTGCCAGCAGCCAGGGGCCCGGGAGAACAGATACGCAGTATTTT
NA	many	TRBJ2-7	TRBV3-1	CASSQSRNEQYF	TGTGCCAGCAGCCAGAGCCGTAACGAGCAGTACTTC
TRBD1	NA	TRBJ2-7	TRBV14	CASAGTGGYEQYF	TGTGCCAGCGCAGGGACAGGGGGCTACGAGCAGTACTTC
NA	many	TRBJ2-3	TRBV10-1	CASSPSASPTQYF	TGCGCCAGCAGTCCTTCGGCATCCCCCACGCAGTATTTT
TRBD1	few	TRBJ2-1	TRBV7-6	CASSLVGDRDGEQFF	TGTGCCAGCAGCTTGGTAGGGGACAGGGATGGTGAGCAGTTCTTC
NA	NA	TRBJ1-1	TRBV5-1	CASSDSGGARTEAFF	TGCGCCAGCAGCGACAGTGGAGGGGCCCGCACTGAAGCTTTCTTT
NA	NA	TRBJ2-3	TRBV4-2	CASSQGGSPHTQYF	TGTGCCAGCAGCCAAGGGGGTAGCCCTCATACGCAGTATTTT
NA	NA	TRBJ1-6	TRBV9	CASSVSRNSPLHF	TGTGCCAGCAGCGTATCTAGAAATTCACCCCTCCACTTT